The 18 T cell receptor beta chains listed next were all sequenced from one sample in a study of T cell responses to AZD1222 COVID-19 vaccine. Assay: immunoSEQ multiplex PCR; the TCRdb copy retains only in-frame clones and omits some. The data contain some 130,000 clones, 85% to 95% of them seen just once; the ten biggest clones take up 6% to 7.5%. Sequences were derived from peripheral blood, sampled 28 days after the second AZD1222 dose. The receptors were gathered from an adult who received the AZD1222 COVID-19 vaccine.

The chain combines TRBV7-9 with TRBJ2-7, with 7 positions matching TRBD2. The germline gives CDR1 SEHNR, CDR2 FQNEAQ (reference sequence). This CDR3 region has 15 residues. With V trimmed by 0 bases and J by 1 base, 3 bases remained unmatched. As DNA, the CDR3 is TGTGCCAGCAGCTTAGCGGCTAGCGGTTCCTACGAGCAGTACTTC. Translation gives CASSLAASGSYEQYF.

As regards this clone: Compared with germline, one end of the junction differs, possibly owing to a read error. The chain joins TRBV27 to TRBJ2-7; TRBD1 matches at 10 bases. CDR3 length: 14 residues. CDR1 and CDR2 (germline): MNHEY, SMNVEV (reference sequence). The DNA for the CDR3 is TGTGCCAGCAGCCTAGACAGGGGGCCGATCGAGCAGTACTTT. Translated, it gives CASSLDRGPIEQYF.

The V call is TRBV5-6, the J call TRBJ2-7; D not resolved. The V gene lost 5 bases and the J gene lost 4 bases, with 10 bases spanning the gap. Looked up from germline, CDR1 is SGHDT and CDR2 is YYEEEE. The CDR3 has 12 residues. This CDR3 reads CASSGSTYEQYF. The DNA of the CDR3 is TGTGCCAGCAGTGGCAGTACTTACGAGCAGTACTTC.

The chain's CDR3 is CATSDSGTLGLLDGYTF. The CDR3 DNA follows: TGTGCCACCAGTGACTCTGGGACACTGGGTTTGTTGGATGGCTACACCTTC. V usage is TRBV24-1 and J usage is TRBJ1-2; D is possibly TRBD1 (6 bases). Germline values: CDR1 KGHDR, CDR2 SFDVKD. V lost 4 bases and J lost 6, with 23 bases in between. The length of the CDR3 is 17 residues.

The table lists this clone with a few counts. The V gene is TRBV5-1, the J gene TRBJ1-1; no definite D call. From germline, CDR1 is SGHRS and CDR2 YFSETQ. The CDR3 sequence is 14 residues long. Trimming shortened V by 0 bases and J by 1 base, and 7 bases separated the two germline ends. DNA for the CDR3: TGCGCCAGCAGCTTGGACTCAGGGAACACTGAAGCTTTCTTT. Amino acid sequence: CASSLDSGNTEAFF.

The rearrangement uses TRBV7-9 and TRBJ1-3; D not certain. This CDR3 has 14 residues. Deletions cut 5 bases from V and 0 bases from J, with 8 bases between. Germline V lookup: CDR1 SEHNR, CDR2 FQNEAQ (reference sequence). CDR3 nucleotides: TGTGCCAGCAGCGGATTAAGCTCTGGAAACACCATATATTTT. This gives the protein CASSGLSSGNTIYF.

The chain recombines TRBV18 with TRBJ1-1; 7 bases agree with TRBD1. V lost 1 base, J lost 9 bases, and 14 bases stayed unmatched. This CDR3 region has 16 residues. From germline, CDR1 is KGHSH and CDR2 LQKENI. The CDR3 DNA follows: TGTGCCAGCTCACCACTCAGGGGGTTAGGGATCTTACAAGCTTTCTTT. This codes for CASSPLRGLGILQAFF.

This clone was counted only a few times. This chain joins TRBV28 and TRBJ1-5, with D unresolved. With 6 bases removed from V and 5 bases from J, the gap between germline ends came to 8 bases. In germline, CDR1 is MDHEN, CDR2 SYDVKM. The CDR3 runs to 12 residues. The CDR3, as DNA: TGTGCCAGCAGCGAAGGTTATCAGCCCCAGCATTTT. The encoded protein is CASSEGYQPQHF.

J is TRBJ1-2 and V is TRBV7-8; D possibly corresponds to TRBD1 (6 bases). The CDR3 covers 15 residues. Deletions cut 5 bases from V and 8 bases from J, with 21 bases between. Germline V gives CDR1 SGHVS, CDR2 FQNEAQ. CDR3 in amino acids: CASSPREARGGGYTF. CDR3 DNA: TGTGCCAGCAGCCCCAGGGAGGCCAGGGGCGGGGGCTACACCTTC.

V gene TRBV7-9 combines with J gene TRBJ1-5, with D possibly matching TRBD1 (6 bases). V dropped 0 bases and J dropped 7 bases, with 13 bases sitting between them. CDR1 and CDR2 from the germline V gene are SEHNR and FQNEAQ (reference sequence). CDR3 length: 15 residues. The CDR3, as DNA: TGTGCCAGCAGCTTAGCCCAGGGGATGGGACAGCCCCAGCATTTT. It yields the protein CASSLAQGMGQPQHF.

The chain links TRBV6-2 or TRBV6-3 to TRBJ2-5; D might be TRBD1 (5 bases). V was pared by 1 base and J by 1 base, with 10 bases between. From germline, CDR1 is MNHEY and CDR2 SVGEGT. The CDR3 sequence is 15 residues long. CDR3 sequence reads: CASSYYRTFQETQYF. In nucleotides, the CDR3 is TGTGCCAGCAGTTACTATCGGACATTCCAAGAGACCCAGTACTTC.

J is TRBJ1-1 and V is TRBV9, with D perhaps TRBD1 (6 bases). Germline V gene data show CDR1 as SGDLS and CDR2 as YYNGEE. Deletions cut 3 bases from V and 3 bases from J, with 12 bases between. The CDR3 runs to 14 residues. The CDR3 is CASSASTGYTEAFF. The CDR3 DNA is TGTGCCAGCAGCGCCTCTACAGGGTACACTGAAGCTTTCTTT. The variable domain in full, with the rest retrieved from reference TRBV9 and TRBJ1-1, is DSGVTQTPKHLITATGQRVTLRCSPRSGDLSVYWYQQSLDQGLQFLIQYYNGEERAKGNILERFSAQQFPDLHSELNLSSLELGDSALYFCASSASTGYTEAFFGQGTRLTVV.

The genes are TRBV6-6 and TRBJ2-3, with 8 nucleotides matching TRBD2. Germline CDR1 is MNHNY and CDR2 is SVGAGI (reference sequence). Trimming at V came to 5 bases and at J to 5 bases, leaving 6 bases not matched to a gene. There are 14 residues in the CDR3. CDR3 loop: CASSDGGAIDTQYF. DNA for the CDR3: TGTGCCAGCAGTGACGGGGGGGCGATAGATACGCAGTATTTT.

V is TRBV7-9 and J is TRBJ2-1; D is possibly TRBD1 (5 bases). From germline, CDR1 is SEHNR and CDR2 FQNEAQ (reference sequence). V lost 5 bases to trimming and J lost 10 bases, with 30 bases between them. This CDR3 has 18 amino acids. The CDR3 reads CASSLYQGTPLTMKEQFF. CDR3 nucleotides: TGTGCCAGCAGCCTGTATCAGGGAACACCTCTCACAATGAAGGAGCAGTTCTTC.

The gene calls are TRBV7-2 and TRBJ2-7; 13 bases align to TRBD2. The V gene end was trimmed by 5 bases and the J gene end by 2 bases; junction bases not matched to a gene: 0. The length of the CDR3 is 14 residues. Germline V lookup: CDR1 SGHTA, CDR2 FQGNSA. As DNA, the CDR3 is TGTGCCAGCAGCGGGACTAGCGGGACCTACGAGCAGTACTTC. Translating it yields CASSGTSGTYEQYF.

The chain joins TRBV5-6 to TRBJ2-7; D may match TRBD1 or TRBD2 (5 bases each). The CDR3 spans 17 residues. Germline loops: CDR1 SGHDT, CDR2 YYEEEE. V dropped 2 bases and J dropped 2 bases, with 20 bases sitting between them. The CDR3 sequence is CASSLFSEGMGAYEQYF. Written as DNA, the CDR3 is TGTGCCAGCAGCTTATTCTCGGAAGGAATGGGGGCCTACGAGCAGTACTTC.

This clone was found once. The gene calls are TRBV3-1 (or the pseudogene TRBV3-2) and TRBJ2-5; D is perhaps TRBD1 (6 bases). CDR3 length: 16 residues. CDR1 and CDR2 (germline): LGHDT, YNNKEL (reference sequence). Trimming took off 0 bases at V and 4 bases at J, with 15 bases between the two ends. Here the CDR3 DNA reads TGTGCCAGCAGCCAAGACAGGGGATGGGTCCGAGAGACCCAGTACTTC. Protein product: CASSQDRGWVRETQYF.

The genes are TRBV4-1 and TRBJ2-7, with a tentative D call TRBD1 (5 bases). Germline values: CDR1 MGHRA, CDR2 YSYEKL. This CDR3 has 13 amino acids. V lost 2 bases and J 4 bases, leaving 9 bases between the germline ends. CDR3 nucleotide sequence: TGCGCCAGCAGCCAAACGCCAGGGTACGAGCAGTACTTC. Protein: CASSQTPGYEQYF.